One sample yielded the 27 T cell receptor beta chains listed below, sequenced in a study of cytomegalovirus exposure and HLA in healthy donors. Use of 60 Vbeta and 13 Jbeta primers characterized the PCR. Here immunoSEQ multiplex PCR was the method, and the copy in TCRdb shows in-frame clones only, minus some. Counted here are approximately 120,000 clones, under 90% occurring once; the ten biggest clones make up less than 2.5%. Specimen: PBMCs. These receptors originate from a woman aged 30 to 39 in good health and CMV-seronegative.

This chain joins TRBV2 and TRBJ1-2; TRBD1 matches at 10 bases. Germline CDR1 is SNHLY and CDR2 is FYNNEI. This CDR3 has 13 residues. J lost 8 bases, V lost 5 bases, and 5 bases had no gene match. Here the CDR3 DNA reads TGTGCCAGCAGTATGACAGGGGGCAGGGGCTACACCTTC. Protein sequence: CASSMTGGRGYTF.

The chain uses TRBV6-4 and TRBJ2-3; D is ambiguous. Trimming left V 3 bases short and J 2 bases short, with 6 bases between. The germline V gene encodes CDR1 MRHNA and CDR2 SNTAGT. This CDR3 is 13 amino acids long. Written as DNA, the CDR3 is TGTGCCAGCAGTGAAGCCCCCACAGATACGCAGTATTTT. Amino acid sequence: CASSEAPTDTQYF.

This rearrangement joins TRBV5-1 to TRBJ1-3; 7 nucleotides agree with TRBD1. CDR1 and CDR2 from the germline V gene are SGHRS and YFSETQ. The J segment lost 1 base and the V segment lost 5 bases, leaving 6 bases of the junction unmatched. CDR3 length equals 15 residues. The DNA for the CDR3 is TGCGCCAGCAGTCCGGGACAGCCTTCTGGAAACACCATATATTTT. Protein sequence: CASSPGQPSGNTIYF.

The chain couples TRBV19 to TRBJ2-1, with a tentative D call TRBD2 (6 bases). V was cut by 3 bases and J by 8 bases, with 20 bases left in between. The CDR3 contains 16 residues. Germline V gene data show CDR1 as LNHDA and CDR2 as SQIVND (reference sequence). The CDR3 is CASSIATRMGGDEQFF. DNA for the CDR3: TGTGCCAGTAGTATTGCCACCCGGATGGGAGGCGATGAGCAGTTCTTC.

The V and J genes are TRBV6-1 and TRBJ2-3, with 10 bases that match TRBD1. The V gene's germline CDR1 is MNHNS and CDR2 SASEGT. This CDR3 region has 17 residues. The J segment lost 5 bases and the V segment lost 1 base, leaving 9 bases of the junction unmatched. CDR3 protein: CASSEGRDRGRGDTQYF. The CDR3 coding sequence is TGTGCCAGCAGTGAAGGAAGGGACAGGGGAAGAGGAGATACGCAGTATTTT.

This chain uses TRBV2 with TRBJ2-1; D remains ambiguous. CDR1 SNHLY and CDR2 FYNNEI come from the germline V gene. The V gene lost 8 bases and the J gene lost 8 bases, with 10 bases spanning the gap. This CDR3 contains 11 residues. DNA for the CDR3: TGTGCCAGCCCTAGGCTTGATGAGCAGTTCTTC. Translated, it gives CASPRLDEQFF.

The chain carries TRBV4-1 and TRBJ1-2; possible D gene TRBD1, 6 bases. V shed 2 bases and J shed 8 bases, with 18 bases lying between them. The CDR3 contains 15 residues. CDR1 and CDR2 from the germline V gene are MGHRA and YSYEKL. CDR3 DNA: TGCGCCAGCAGCCAACCCTCGGGACAAACTAGAGGCTACACCTTC. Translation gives CASSQPSGQTRGYTF.

CDR3 sequence reads: CSVTGVSGYTGELFF. The CDR3, as DNA: TGCAGCGTGACAGGGGTTAGCGGTTACACCGGGGAGCTGTTTTTT. The chain carries TRBV29-1 and TRBJ2-2; 8 bases line up with TRBD1. CDR1 is SQVTM, CDR2 ANQGSEA, per germline. Trimming cost V 6 bases and J 3 bases; bases outside gene matches: 9. The CDR3 consists of 15 residues.

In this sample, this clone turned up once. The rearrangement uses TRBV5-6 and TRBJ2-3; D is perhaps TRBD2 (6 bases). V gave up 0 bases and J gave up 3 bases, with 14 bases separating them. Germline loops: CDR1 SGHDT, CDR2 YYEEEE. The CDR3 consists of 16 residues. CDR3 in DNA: TGTGCCAGCAGCTTGGTTTCCGGGAGTAGGACAGATACGCAGTATTTT. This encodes CASSLVSGSRTDTQYF. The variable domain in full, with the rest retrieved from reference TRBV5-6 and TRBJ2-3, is DAGVTQSPTHLIKTRGQQVTLRCSPKSGHDTVSWYQQALGQGPQFIFQYYEEEERQRGNFPDRFSGHQFPNYSSELNVNALLLGDSALYLCASSLVSGSRTDTQYFGPGTRLTVL.

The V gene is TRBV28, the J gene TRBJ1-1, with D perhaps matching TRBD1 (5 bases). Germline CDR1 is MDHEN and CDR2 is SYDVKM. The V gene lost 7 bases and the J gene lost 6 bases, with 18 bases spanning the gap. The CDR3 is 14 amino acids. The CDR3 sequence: CASNPRGVFAEAFF. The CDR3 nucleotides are TGTGCCAGCAACCCTCGGGGGGTCTTCGCTGAAGCTTTCTTT. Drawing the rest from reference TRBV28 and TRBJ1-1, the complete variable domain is DVKVTQSSRYLVKRTGEKVFLECVQDMDHENMFWYRQDPGLGLRLIYFSYDVKMKEKGDIPEGYSVSREKKERFSLILESASTNQTSMYLCASNPRGVFAEAFFGQGTRLTVV.

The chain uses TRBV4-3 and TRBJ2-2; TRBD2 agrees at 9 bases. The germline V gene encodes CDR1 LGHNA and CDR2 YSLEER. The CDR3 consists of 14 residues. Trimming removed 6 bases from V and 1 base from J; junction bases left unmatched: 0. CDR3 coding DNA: TGCGCCAGCAGAGCGGGAGGGAACACCGGGGAGCTGTTTTTT. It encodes CASRAGGNTGELFF.

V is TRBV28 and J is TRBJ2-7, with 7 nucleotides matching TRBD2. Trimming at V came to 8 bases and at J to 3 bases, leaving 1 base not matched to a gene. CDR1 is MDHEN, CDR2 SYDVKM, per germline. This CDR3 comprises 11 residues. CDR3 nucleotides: TGTGCCAGCGGCGGGAGCTACGAGCAGTACTTC. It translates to CASGGSYEQYF.

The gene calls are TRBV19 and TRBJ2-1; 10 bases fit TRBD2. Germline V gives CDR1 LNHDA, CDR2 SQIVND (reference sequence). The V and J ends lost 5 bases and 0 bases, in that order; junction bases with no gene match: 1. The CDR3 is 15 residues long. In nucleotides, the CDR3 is TGTGCCAGTAGTCCTAGCGGGAGCTCCTACAATGAGCAGTTCTTC. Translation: CASSPSGSSYNEQFF.

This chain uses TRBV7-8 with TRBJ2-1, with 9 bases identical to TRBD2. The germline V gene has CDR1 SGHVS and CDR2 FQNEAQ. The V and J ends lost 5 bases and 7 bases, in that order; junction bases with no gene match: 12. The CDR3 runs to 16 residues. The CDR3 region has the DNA TGTGCCAGCAGCATAGGAGGTAGCGGGAGTATAAATGAGCAGTTCTTC. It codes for CASSIGGSGSINEQFF. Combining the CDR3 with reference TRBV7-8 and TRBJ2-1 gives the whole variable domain GAGVSQSPRYKVAKRGQDVALRCDPISGHVSLFWYQQALGQGPEFLTYFQNEAQLDKSGLPSDRFFAERPEGSVSTLKIQRTQQEDSAVYLCASSIGGSGSINEQFFGPGTRLTVL.

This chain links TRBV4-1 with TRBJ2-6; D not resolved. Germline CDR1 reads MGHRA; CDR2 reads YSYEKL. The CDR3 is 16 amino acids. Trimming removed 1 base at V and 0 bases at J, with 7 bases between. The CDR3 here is CASSQVRPSGANVLTF. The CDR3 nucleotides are TGCGCCAGCAGCCAAGTTCGTCCCTCTGGGGCCAACGTCCTGACTTTC.

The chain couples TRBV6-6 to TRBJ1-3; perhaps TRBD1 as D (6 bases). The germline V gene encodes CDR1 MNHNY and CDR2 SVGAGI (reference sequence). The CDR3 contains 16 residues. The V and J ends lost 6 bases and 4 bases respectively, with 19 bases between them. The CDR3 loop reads CASSSVAGASGNTIYF. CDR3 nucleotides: TGTGCCAGCAGCTCCGTAGCGGGGGCATCGGGAAACACCATATATTTT.

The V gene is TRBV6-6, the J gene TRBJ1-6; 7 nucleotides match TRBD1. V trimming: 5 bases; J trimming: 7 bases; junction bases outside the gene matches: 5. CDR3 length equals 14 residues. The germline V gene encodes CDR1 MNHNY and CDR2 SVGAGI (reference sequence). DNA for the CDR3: TGTGCCAGCAGTAACACAGGGGTAAATTCACCCCTCCACTTT. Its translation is CASSNTGVNSPLHF.

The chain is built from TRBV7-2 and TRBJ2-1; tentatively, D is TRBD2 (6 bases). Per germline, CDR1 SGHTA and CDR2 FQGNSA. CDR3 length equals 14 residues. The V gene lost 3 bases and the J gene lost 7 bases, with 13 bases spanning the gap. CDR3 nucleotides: TGTGCCAGCAGCTTGTTCGGGAGTCGGAATGAGCAGTTCTTC. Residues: CASSLFGSRNEQFF.

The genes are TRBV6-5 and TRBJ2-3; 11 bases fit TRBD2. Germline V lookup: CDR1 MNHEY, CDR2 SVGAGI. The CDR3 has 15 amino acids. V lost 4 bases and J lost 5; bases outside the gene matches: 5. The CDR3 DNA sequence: TGTGCCAGCAGTTCTCTTGGACTAGCGGGAGATACGCAGTATTTT. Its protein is CASSSLGLAGDTQYF.

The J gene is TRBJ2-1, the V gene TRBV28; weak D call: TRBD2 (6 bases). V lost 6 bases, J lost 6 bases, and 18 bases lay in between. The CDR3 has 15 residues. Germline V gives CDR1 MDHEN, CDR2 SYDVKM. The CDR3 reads CASRDLGGPGNEQFF. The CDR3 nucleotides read TGTGCCAGCAGAGACCTCGGGGGACCGGGCAATGAGCAGTTCTTC. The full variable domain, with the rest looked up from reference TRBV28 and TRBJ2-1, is DVKVTQSSRYLVKRTGEKVFLECVQDMDHENMFWYRQDPGLGLRLIYFSYDVKMKEKGDIPEGYSVSREKKERFSLILESASTNQTSMYLCASRDLGGPGNEQFFGPGTRLTVL.

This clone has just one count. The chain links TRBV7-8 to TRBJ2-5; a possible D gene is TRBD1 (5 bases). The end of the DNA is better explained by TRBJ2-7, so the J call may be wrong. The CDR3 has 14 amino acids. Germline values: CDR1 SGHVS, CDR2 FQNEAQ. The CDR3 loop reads CASSTTQGFYEQYF. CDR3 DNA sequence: TGTGCCAGCAGCACAACTCAGGGTTTCTACGAGCAGTACTTC.

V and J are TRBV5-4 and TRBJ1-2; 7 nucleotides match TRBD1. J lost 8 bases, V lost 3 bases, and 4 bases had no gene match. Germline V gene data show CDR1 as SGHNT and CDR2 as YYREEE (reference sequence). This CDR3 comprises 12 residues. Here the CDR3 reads CASSSYRGGYTF. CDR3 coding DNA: TGTGCCAGCAGCTCCTACAGGGGCGGCTACACCTTC.

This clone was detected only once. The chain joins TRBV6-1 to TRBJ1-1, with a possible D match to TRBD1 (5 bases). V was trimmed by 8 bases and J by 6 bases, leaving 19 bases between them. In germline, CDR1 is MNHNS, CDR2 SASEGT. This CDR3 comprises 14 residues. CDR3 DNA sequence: TGTGCCAGCGAGACGGGAGGCTTGGGACCTGAAGCTTTCTTT. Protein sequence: CASETGGLGPEAFF.

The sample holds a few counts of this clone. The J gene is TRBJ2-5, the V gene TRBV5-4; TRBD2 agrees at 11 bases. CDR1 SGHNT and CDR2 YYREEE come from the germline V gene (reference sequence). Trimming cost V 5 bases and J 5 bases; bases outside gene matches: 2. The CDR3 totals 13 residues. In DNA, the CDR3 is TGTGCCAGCAGACTAGCGGGAGTCGAGACCCAGTACTTC. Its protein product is CASRLAGVETQYF.

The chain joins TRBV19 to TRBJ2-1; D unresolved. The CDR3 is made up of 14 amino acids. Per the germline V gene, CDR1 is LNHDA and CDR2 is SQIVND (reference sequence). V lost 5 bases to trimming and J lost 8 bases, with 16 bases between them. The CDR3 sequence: CASSSNVEVYEQFF. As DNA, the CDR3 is TGTGCCAGTAGTTCGAATGTCGAGGTATATGAGCAGTTCTTC.

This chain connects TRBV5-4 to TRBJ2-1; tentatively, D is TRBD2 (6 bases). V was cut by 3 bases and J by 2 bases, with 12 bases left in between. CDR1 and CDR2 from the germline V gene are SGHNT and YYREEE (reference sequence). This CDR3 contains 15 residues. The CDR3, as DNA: TGTGCCAGCAGCTCCCGGGACTCCCCCTACAATGAGCAGTTCTTC. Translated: CASSSRDSPYNEQFF.

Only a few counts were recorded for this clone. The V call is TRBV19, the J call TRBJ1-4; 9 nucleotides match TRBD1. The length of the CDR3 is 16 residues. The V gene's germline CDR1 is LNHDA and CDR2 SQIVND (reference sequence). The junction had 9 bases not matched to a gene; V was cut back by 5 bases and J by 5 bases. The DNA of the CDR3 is TGTGCCAGTAGTCCAAAGGCCGGGACAGGGAATGAAAAACTGTTTTTT. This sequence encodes CASSPKAGTGNEKLFF.